The clone carrying this TCR beta chain has only one observation. Its specificity is not known. PCR used 60 Vbeta primers and 13 Jbeta primers. The data were produced by immunoSEQ multiplex PCR, yet TCRdb's version contains in-frame clones alone and is incomplete. The profile shows under 200,000 clones, roughly 85% of them singletons. The sample is drawn from a study of cytomegalovirus exposure and HLA in healthy donors. Study-level results: Per published accounts, TCR beta sequences correctly predicted the HLA-A and HLA-B alleles of most subjects. When analyzed later, the rates of TCR association showed variation by HLA locus, with DRB1 the most and HLA-C the fewest.

The CDR3 sequence is 16 residues long. V was clipped by 1 base and J by 5 bases; unmatched bases: 5. Germline CDR1 is KGHSH and CDR2 is LQKENI. The V and J genes are TRBV18 and TRBJ1-4; TRBD1 matches 9 bases. Source material: PBMCs. The clonotype comes from a woman in her forties or fifties in good health and CMV-seronegative. DNA of the CDR3: TGTGCCAGCTCACCACAGACAGGGGGTACCAATGAAAAACTGTTTTTT. This sequence encodes CASSPQTGGTNEKLFF. Complete variable domain (other parts from reference TRBV18 and TRBJ1-4): NAGVMQNPRHLVRRRGQEARLRCSPMKGHSHVYWYRQLPEEGLKFMVYLQKENIIDESGMPKERFSAEFPKEGPSILRIQQVVRGDSAAYFCASSPQTGGTNEKLFFGSGTQLSVL.